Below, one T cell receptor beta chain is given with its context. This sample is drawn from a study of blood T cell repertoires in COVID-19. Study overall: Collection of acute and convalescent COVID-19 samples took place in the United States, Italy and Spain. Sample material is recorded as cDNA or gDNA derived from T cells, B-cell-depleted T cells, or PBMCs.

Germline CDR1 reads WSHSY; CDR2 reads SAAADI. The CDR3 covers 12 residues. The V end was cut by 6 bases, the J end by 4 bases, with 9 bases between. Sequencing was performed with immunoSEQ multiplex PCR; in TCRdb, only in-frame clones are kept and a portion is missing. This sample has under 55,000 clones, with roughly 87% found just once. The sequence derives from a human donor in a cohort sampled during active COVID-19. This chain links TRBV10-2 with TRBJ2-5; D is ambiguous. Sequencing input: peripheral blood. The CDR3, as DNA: TGCGCCAGCAGCTACTTTTTAGAGACCCAGTACTTC. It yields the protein CASSYFLETQYF.